One sample yielded the 7 T cell receptor beta chains listed below, sequenced in a study of lymphopenia after photon versus proton radiotherapy. The repertoire was sequenced with immunoSEQ multiplex PCR; TCRdb's copy has only in-frame clones and lacks some. The sample consists of 15,000 or so clones, about nine tenths of them appearing once. The sample in question was peripheral blood, obtained from a patient treated with proton-based radiotherapy. Source of these receptors: a woman aged 55-70 years with cholangiocarcinoma. Some clones in this sample may be carry-over from other donors' samples.

This chain links TRBV7-2 with TRBJ1-5; 7 nucleotides match TRBD1. The germline V gene encodes CDR1 SGHTA and CDR2 FQGNSA. Trimming at V came to 4 bases and at J to 3 bases, leaving 3 bases not matched to a gene. This CDR3 region has 14 residues. CDR3 sequence: CASSSTGSNQPQHF. CDR3 bases: TGTGCCAGCAGCTCGACAGGGTCCAATCAGCCCCAGCATTTT.

The gene calls are TRBV5-1 and TRBJ2-7; no firm D call. The germline V and J ends were trimmed by 0 bases and 3 bases, with 10 bases remaining between them. The V gene's germline CDR1 is SGHRS and CDR2 YFSETQ. The CDR3 covers 14 residues. CDR3 nucleotides: TGCGCCAGCAGCTTGGAGGGCTACTACTACGAGCAGTACTTC. Its translation is CASSLEGYYYEQYF.

The V call is TRBV5-6, the J call TRBJ2-1; TRBD2 matches at 9 bases. The CDR3 is made up of 17 amino acids. Germline CDR1 SGHDT, CDR2 YYEEEE. Germline trimming cut 1 base from V and 8 bases from J; bases unmatched to any gene: 13. The CDR3 sequence is CASSLTRGVAGEDEQFF. The CDR3 nucleotides are TGTGCCAGCAGCTTGACCAGGGGTGTAGCGGGAGAGGATGAGCAGTTCTTC.

The chain recombines TRBV7-9 with TRBJ1-4; D possibly corresponds to TRBD1 (5 bases). V was clipped by 5 bases and J by 1 base, with 23 bases between them. The germline V gene has CDR1 SEHNR and CDR2 FQNEAQ (reference sequence). The length of the CDR3 is 19 residues. CDR3 in DNA: TGTGCCAGCAGCGTAGGGTTCGGGGGAGGAACAAGAACTAATGAAAAACTGTTTTTT. It encodes CASSVGFGGGTRTNEKLFF.

This chain connects TRBV5-5 to TRBJ2-5; D may be TRBD2 (7 bases). CDR3 length: 15 residues. The V end was cut by 0 bases, the J end by 9 bases, with 18 bases between. CDR1 and CDR2 (germline): SGHKS, YYEKEE (reference sequence). Here the CDR3 reads CASSLGTEHRGAQYF. In DNA, the CDR3 is TGTGCCAGCAGCTTGGGGACAGAACACCGGGGGGCCCAGTACTTC.

V and J are TRBV2 and TRBJ2-7, with D uncertain. The germline V gene encodes CDR1 SNHLY and CDR2 FYNNEI. V gave up 7 bases and J gave up 0 bases, with 13 bases separating them. This CDR3 has 14 residues. In DNA, the CDR3 is TGTGCCAGCATAGAAACAGAACTCTCCTACGAGCAGTACTTC. This translates into CASIETELSYEQYF.

The chain carries TRBV7-6 and TRBJ2-1, with 9 bases aligning to TRBD1. V shed 4 bases, J shed 5 bases, and the junction held 6 bases outside the gene matches. Germline values: CDR1 SGHVS, CDR2 FNYEAQ. The length of the CDR3 is 15 residues. The CDR3 is CASSSYRGPNNEQFF. The CDR3 DNA follows: TGTGCCAGCAGCTCGTACAGGGGGCCGAACAATGAGCAGTTCTTC.